Below are 14 T cell receptor beta chains sequenced from a single sample in a study of regulatory T cells in long-lasting Graves disease (dated by TCRdb to 2020 to 2022). According to the study, the label for this sample's time point signals: newly diagnosed GD, antithyroid drugs for less than 3 months. For both TCR sequencing and RNA sequencing, RNA was extracted from PBMCs using TRIzol. Library construction relied on multiplex PCR. The data were produced on an Illumina HiSeq 4000. iRepertoire HTBI primers and Arm-PCR amplification of CDR3 regions were used to construct TCR beta libraries. Using fastp at Q25 and MiXCR, TCRdb reprocessed the public reads and kept productive beta chains. Rows with one shared CDR3 protein collapse into an entry with the most common genes and DNA. This sample is represented by about 420,000 distinct CDR3 sequences; about 15% of them were singletons. The ten largest make up 23% of the sample.

These data were also reused for a study on T cells in Graves' hyperthyroidism and ophthalmopathy.

The input for sequencing was peripheral blood mononuclear cells (PBMCs), taken at new diagnosis, from a patient treated with antithyroid drugs. The receptors originated from a woman between 18 and 29 years old with Graves disease. Donor details come from another sample of the same person, matched by shared clones.

The J gene is TRBJ2-1, the V gene TRBV5-1, with a tentative D call TRBD2 (6 bases). The CDR3 extends over 14 amino acids. Trimming removed 3 bases at V and 3 bases at J, with 10 bases between. Germline V lookup: CDR1 SGHRS, CDR2 YFSETQ. The CDR3 here is CASSSGLHYNEQFF. Written as DNA, the CDR3 is TGCGCCAGCAGCTCGGGACTCCACTACAATGAGCAGTTCTTC. Based on the CDR3 plus reference TRBV5-1 and TRBJ2-1, the full variable domain is KAGVTQTPRYLIKTRGQQVTLSCSPISGHRSVSWYQQTPGQGLQFLFEYFSETQRNKGNFPGRFSGRQFSNSRSEMNVSTLELGDSALYLCASSSGLHYNEQFFGPGTRLTVL.

As to this clonotype: A read error may be the cause here, since a much bigger clone is one base away. The chain employs TRBV6-1 and TRBJ2-1; no reliable D call. Gene TRBJ2-7 matches the end of the DNA better, so the J call may be wrong. Germline CDR1 is MNHNS and CDR2 is SASEGT. There are 16 residues in the CDR3. The CDR3 loop is CASPLVCSSKYNEQYF. CDR3 in DNA: TGTGCCAGCCCGCTTGTTTGCTCCTCCAAATACAATGAGCAGTACTTC.

For this clonotype: This likely comes from a read error, as the CDR3 has no conserved phenylalanine or tryptophan at its end. This rearrangement joins TRBV10-3 to TRBJ1-3, with a tentative D call TRBD1 (6 bases). The germline CDR1 and CDR2 sequences are ENHRY and SYGVKD. V gave up 3 bases and J gave up 0 bases, with 12 bases separating them. The CDR3 extends over 16 amino acids. This chain's CDR3 is CAISDGGQSSGNTIYL. In DNA, the CDR3 is TGTGCCATCAGTGATGGGGGGCAGAGCTCTGGAAACACCATATATCTT.

On this clonotype itself: The junction shows a germline mismatch at one end, possibly a read error. The rearrangement joins TRBV7-2 to TRBJ1-3; D uncertain. Germline V lookup: CDR1 SGHTA, CDR2 FQGNSA. The CDR3 has 14 amino acids. The CDR3 sequence is CAGSSSAPSDTIYF. The CDR3 DNA reads TGTGCCGGCAGCTCCTCGGCCCCTTCAGACACCATATATTTT.

In the case of this clonotype: This clone may be a read error of a much larger clone one base away. The chain couples TRBV7-2 to TRBJ2-1; 8 bases are a match to TRBD2. With 3 bases clipped from V and 10 bases from J, the junction kept 14 bases outside the gene matches. Germline CDR1 is SGHTA and CDR2 is FQGNSA. The CDR3 contains 16 residues. The CDR3 loop reads CASSFPSGPRTYEQFF. DNA of the CDR3: TGTGCCAGCAGCTTTCCTAGCGGGCCTCGAACCTACGAGCAGTTCTTC.

The chain combines TRBV7-8 with TRBJ2-5, with D perhaps assigned TRBD1 or TRBD2 (5 bases each). Germline loops: CDR1 SGHVS, CDR2 FQNEAQ. Between the trimmed V and J ends, which lost 5 bases and 4 bases, there was a span of 20 bases. This CDR3 region has 16 residues. The CDR3 region is CASSHYGVLQGETQYF. The CDR3 DNA reads as TGTGCCAGCAGCCACTACGGGGTCCTGCAGGGAGAGACCCAGTACTTC.

This clonotype was detected ten times or more. V gene TRBV28 combines with J gene TRBJ1-5; 7 bases are a match to TRBD1. The germline V gene has CDR1 MDHEN and CDR2 SYDVKM. Trimming removed 5 bases from V and 4 bases from J; junction bases left unmatched: 11. CDR3 length equals 16 residues. The CDR3 DNA sequence: TGTGCCAGCAGTCCCACCAGACAGGGCACAAATCAGCCCCAGCATTTT. Translated: CASSPTRQGTNQPQHF.

The rearrangement links TRBV7-2 to TRBJ2-2; D is uncertain. Germline V CDR1 and CDR2: SGHTA, FQGNSA. This CDR3 is 14 amino acids long. V was pared by 1 base and J by 3 bases, with 6 bases between. CDR3: CASSLGAYTGELFF. The CDR3 DNA reads TGTGCCAGCAGCTTAGGAGCCTACACCGGGGAGCTGTTTTTT.

V gene TRBV7-9 combines with J gene TRBJ2-1, with 9 bases that match TRBD2. The CDR3 extends over 15 amino acids. Germline values: CDR1 SEHNR, CDR2 FQNEAQ (reference sequence). J gave up 4 bases and V 5 bases, and 6 bases lay outside the gene matches. The CDR3 region is CASSQGLARYNEQFF. DNA for the CDR3: TGTGCCAGCAGCCAAGGACTAGCGAGATACAATGAGCAGTTCTTC.

This clonotype showed up many times. The V and J genes are TRBV7-8 and TRBJ2-5; 7 bases agree with TRBD2. The V and J ends lost 5 bases and 4 bases, in that order; junction bases with no gene match: 4. The CDR3 covers 13 residues. Germline values: CDR1 SGHVS, CDR2 FQNEAQ. The CDR3 DNA reads as TGTGCCAGCAGCGGGTCGGGGGGAGAGACCCAGTACTTC. Translating gives CASSGSGGETQYF.

This clonotype was detected only a few times. The chain recombines TRBV5-4 with TRBJ2-7, with TRBD1 as a possible D gene (6 bases). This CDR3 region has 14 residues. Between the trimmed V and J ends, which lost 1 base and 2 bases, there was a span of 10 bases. CDR1 is SGHNT and CDR2 is YYREEE in the germline V gene (reference sequence). CDR3 bases: TGTGCCAGCAGCTTGCCGGACAGTGCCTACGAGCAGTACTTC. This translates into CASSLPDSAYEQYF.

This clonotype was found a few times. The chain is built from TRBV28 and TRBJ2-2; D is perhaps TRBD2 (5 bases). Germline V CDR1 and CDR2: MDHEN, SYDVKM. V gave up 5 bases and J gave up 5 bases, with 18 bases separating them. The CDR3 loop spans 16 amino acids. CDR3 protein: CASSPPSAGRTGELFF. The CDR3 DNA follows: TGTGCCAGCAGTCCCCCCTCCGCGGGTAGGACCGGGGAGCTGTTTTTT.

With regard to this clonotype: A junction boundary mismatches the germline segment, possibly from a read error. The rearrangement links TRBV7-6 to TRBJ2-5; D may be TRBD2 (6 bases). CDR1 SGHVS and CDR2 FNYEAQ come from the germline V gene. The CDR3 totals 13 residues. The CDR3 spells CAGSFSGEETQYF. CDR3 coding DNA: TGTGCCGGCAGCTTTTCGGGGGAAGAGACCCAGTACTTC.

As regards this clonotype: This clone may be a read error of a much larger clone one base away. The J gene is TRBJ2-1, the V gene TRBV20-1, with TRBD2 as a possible D gene (6 bases). V was trimmed by 0 bases and J by 10 bases, leaving 25 bases between them. The CDR3 has 17 amino acids. CDR1 is DFQATT and CDR2 is SNEGSKA in the germline V gene (reference sequence). The chain's CDR3 is CSARDSARGLATYEQFF. The CDR3 DNA sequence: TGCAGTGCTAGAGATTCGGCCCGGGGTCTAGCGACCTACGAGCAGTTCTTC.